Below, 7 T cell receptor beta chains from the same sample are listed, as sequenced in a study of CD8+ T cells in alopecia areata. Sequencing relied on a cDNA template that was reverse transcribed from extracted RNA. Clones were sequenced by immunoSEQ multiplex PCR, and TCRdb holds only the in-frame ones, with some missing. The sample contains about 300,000 clones, none of them singletons. The study sorted pooled cutaneous lymph node cells by CD4, CD8alpha, NKG2D, NKG2ACE and other markers. The sequenced sample was CD4+ T cells sorted from a lymph node. These receptor sequences come from a C3H/HeJ mouse with alopecia areata. This line is of MHC haplotype H2-k.

The sample holds a few counts of this clone. These gene names are mouse names. Distinct nucleotide sequences in the sample also encode this CDR3. Partial CDR3 DNA: TGTGCCTGGAGTCGAGGGGGCGCAAGTGCAGAA. Translating it yields CAWSRGGASAE. The whole CDR3 is CAWSRGGASAETLYF. This rearrangement joins TRBV31 to TRBJ2-3; a weak D match, TRBD1 (7 bases). The read comes to an end 4 residues before the CDR3 does, leaving the germline J gene to fill in the end. CDR3 size: 15 residues. Trimming shortened V by 1 base and J by 0 bases, and 11 bases separated the two germline ends. Germline V gene data show CDR1 as GKSSPN and CDR2 as SITVG.

Details on this clone: Germline and genes here are mouse. The read terminates 4 residues before the CDR3 end, so the remaining end is supplied by the germline J gene. Within the sample, other DNA sequences also encode this same CDR3. The V and J genes are TRBV1 and TRBJ2-7; 12 positions agree with TRBD2. Germline-derived CDR1 and CDR2 are NSQYPW and LRSPGD (reference sequence). This CDR3 region has 15 residues. Unmatched junction bases numbered 0, after V lost 3 bases and J lost 0 bases. CDR3 DNA, as far as it was read: TGCACCTGCAGTGCGGGACTGGGGGGCTCCTAT. Protein product: CTCSAGLGGSY. In full, the CDR3 reads CTCSAGLGGSYEQYF.

Remarks on this clone: The genes are named according to mouse. The read terminates 3 residues before the CDR3 end, so the remaining end is supplied by the germline J gene. The chain carries TRBV5 and TRBJ1-6; maybe TRBD1 (6 bases). TRBJ1-6 is identified as an open reading frame with a role that is uncertain. Germline-derived CDR1 and CDR2 are LGHNA and YNLKQL (reference sequence). Trimming cost V 4 bases and J 5 bases, with 12 bases left between them. The CDR3 consists of 15 residues. The sequenced CDR3 bases are TGTGCCAGCAGCCGCACCGGGACAAATAATTCGCCC. Translated, it gives CASSRTGTNNSP. From start to end, the CDR3 is CASSRTGTNNSPLYF.

About this clone: The gene names here belong to mouse. The CDR3 end falls 4 residues outside the read, so it is completed with the germline J gene. The chain uses TRBV13-1 and TRBJ1-1; 8 bases fit TRBD1. Unmatched junction bases numbered 3, after V lost 7 bases and J lost 1 base. The CDR3 totals 13 residues. Per the germline V gene, CDR1 is NSHNY and CDR2 is SYGAGN. The covered CDR3 bases are TGTGCCAGCCCCGGGACAGGAAACACA. Amino acids: CASPGTGNT. The whole CDR3 reads CASPGTGNTEVFF.

This clone appeared a few times. The germline and genes are mouse ones. The read stops 4 residues short of the end of the CDR3; the missing end is completed from the germline J gene. In the same sample, other DNA sequences code for this CDR3. J is TRBJ2-7 and V is TRBV13-3, with TRBD1 matching 7 bases. The V segment lost 1 base and the J segment 3 bases; nucleotides outside the gene matches: 4. Germline-derived CDR1 and CDR2 are NNHDY and SYVADS. CDR3 length: 14 residues. CDR3 region: CASSDQAGGYEQYF. The CDR3 bases that were read are TGTGCCAGCAGTGATCAAGCAGGGGGCTAT.

In regard to this clone: Genes and germline come from the mouse. The missing CDR3 end, 4 residues past where the read stops, is filled in from the germline J gene. V gene TRBV19 combines with J gene TRBJ2-7, with D hard to call. CDR1 FNHDT and CDR2 SITEND come from the germline V gene (reference sequence). This CDR3 comprises 12 residues. CDR3 DNA (partial): TGTGCCAGCAGTGTCGACAAATAT. It translates to CASSVDKY. The entire CDR3 protein reads CASSVDKYEQYF.

This clone appeared many times. These gene names are mouse names. The read terminates 4 residues ahead of where the CDR3 ends, so the germline J gene completes it. Other DNA sequences in this specimen translate into the identical CDR3. The rearrangement uses TRBV5 and TRBJ2-7; 8 positions match TRBD2. Germline V lookup: CDR1 LGHNA, CDR2 YNLKQL (reference sequence). Unmatched junction bases numbered 1, after V lost 0 bases and J lost 0 bases. The CDR3 loop spans 15 amino acids. The part of the CDR3 DNA that was read is TGTGCCAGCAGCCAAGATGGGGGGGGCTCCTAT. As protein: CASSQDGGGSY. The whole CDR3 protein reads CASSQDGGGSYEQYF.